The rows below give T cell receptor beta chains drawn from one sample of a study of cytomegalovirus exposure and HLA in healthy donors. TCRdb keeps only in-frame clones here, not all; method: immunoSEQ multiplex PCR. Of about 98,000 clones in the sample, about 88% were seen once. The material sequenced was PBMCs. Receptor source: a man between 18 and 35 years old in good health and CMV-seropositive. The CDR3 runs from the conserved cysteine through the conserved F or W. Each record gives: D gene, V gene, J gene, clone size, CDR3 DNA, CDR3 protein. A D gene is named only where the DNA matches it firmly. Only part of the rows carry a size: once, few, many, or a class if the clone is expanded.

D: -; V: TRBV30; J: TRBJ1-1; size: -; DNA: TGTGCCTGGAGTCGTGACCCCAGGGGCTTCATGAACACTGAAGCTTTCTTT; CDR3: CAWSRDPRGFMNTEAFF
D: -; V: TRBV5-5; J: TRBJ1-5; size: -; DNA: TGTGCCAGCAGCTTGGAGGCGGGTCGGCATCAGCCCCAGCATTTT; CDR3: CASSLEAGRHQPQHF
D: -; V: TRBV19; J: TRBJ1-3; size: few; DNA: TGTGCCAGTAGTATCGGACACGGCTTATGGAACACCATATATTTT; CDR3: CASSIGHGLWNTIYF
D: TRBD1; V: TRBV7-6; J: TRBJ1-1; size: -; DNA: TGTGCCAGCAGCTTAGCCAGGGACAGTGAAGCTTTCTTT; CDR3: CASSLARDSEAFF
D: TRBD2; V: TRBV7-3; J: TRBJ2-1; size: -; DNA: TGTGCCAGCAGCCCAAGGGGACTAGCGGGGGGTTACAATGAGCAGTTCTTC; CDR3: CASSPRGLAGGYNEQFF
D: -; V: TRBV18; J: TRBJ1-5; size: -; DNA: TGTGCCAGCTCACCACAGGCAGGGGCTAATCAGCCCCAGCATTTT; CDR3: CASSPQAGANQPQHF
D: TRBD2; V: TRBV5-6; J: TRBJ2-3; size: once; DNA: TGTGCCAGCAGCTCCAGCGGACTAGCGGGGGATAAACAGTATTTT; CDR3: CASSSSGLAGDKQYF
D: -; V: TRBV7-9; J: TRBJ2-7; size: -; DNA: TGTGCCAGCAGCTCGTCGGGAGACGAGCAGTACTTC; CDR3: CASSSSGDEQYF
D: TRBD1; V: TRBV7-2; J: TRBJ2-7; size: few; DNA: TGTGCCAGCACCCTCAGGGACAGGGGGCACGAGCAGTACTTC; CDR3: CASTLRDRGHEQYF
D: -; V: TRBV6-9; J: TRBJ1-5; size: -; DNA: TGTGCCAGCAGTTGCAGGGGCCATCAGCCCCAGCATTTT; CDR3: CASSCRGHQPQHF
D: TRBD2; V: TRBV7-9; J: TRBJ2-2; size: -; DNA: TGTGCCAGCAGCCCACAGACCACTAGCGGGAGAAATTGGGGCGGGGAGCTGTTTTTT; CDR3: CASSPQTTSGRNWGGELFF
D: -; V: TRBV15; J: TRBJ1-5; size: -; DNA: TGTGCCACCAGCGAAGCCGGGGGGCCCCAGCATTTT; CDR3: CATSEAGGPQHF
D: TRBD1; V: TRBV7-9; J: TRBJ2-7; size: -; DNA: TGTGCCAGCAGCCCCAGGACAGGGGGCGGGAAAGTGAGCCCCAACGAGCAGTACTTC; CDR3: CASSPRTGGGKVSPNEQYF
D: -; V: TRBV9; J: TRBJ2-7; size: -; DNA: TGTGCCAGCAGCGTAGTACGGACAGAAACCTACGAGCAGTACTTC; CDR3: CASSVVRTETYEQYF
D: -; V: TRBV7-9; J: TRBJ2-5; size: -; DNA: TGTGCCAGCAGCTTAGCAGGCGGTCAAGAGACCCAGTACTTC; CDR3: CASSLAGGQETQYF
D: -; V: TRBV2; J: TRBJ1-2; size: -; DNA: TGTGCCAGCAGTGTTTCAGGGAACTATGGCTACACCTTC; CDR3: CASSVSGNYGYTF
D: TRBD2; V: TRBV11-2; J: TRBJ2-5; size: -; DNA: TGTGCCAGCAGCCGCCGGGAGGGGCCCCTGGGAGAGACCCAGTACTTC; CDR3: CASSRREGPLGETQYF
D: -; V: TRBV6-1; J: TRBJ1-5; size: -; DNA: TGTGCCAGCACCGCTTTATGGAGAGAGTGGCCCCAGCATTTT; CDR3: CASTALWREWPQHF
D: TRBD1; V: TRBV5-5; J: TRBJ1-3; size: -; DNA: TGTGCCAGCAGCTCGACAGGGGGCTCTGGAAACACCATATATTTT; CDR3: CASSSTGGSGNTIYF
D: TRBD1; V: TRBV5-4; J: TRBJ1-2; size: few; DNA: TGTGCCAGCAGCTTGTACAGGGGGTATGGCTACACCTTC; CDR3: CASSLYRGYGYTF
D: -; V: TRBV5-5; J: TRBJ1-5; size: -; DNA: TGTGCCAGCAGCCTTCGGGAACCAGGATATAGCAATCAGCCCCAGCATTTT; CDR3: CASSLREPGYSNQPQHF
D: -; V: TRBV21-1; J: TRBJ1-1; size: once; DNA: TGTGCCAGCAGGCTTATACAGGGGGCCTACACTGAAGCTTTCTTT; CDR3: CASRLIQGAYTEAFF
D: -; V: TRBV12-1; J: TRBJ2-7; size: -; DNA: TGTGCCAGCGCGAGGGGGCCGGGAGAGCAGTACTTC; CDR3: CASARGPGEQYF
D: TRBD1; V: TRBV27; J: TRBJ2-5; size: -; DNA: TGTGCCAGCAGTCCCGACAGGGGCCCGGGAGAGACCCAGTACTTC; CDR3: CASSPDRGPGETQYF
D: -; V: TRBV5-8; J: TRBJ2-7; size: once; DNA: TGTGCCAGCGCCGGTTACTACGAGCAGTACTTC; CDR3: CASAGYYEQYF
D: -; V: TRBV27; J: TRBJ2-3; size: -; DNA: TGTGCCAGCAGTTTGTTAGGCACAGATACGCAGTATTTT; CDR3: CASSLLGTDTQYF
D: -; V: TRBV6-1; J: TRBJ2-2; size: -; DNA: TGTGCCAGCAGTGAAGTTCAGGGGTACACCGGGGAGCTGTTTTTT; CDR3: CASSEVQGYTGELFF
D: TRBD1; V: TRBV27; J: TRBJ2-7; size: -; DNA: TGTGCCAGCAGTATACAGGGGGCCGAGCAGTACTTC; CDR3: CASSIQGAEQYF
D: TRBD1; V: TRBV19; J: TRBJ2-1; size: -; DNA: TGTGCCAGTAATACCGGGACAGGGTCCTACAATGAGCAGTTCTTC; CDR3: CASNTGTGSYNEQFF
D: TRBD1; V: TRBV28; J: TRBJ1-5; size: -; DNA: TGTGCCAGCATGGACAGGAACAATCAGCCCCAGCATTTT; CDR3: CASMDRNNQPQHF
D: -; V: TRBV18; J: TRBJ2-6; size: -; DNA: TGTGCCAGCTCACCGGAGTCTGGGGCCAACGTCCTGACTTTC; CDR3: CASSPESGANVLTF
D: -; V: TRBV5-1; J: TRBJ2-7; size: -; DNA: TGCGCCAGCAGCTTGGGACACACCAACGCCTACGAGCAGTACTTC; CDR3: CASSLGHTNAYEQYF
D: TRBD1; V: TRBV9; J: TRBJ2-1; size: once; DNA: TGTGCCAGCAGCGAACACCCCTCGTACAGGGGTTCGTACAATGAGCAGTTCTTC; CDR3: CASSEHPSYRGSYNEQFF